The present entry profiles one T cell receptor beta chain with its context. Its antigen is unknown. Adult Caucasians living in Nashville, Tennessee made up all of the donors. Libraries were prepared by immunoSEQ multiplex PCR; TCRdb keeps only in-frame clonotypes and omits some of them. The sample records about 110,000 clones, over 65% being singletons. These data originate in a study of shared clonotypes between healthy human individuals. Study-level points and caveats: Across a handful of donors, naive CD4 shared 4.5% to 6%, naive CD8 around 4%, memory CD4 about 2.5%, memory CD8 under 0.5%. Generation probability values for non-shared clonotypes were lower than those for clonotypes shared by all four donors.

Sequenced sample: memory CD8+ T cells sorted from blood. As for subset: CD45RO+ cells pooled with CCR7-negative TemRA cells. The clonotype comes from a woman aged 30 to 39 in good health.

CDR3 bases: TGTGCCAGCACCTTGGGGGGGCTGACTAATGAAAAACTGTTTTTT. This encodes CASTLGGLTNEKLFF. This sequence joins TRBV28 and TRBJ1-4, with D possibly matching TRBD1 (6 bases). This CDR3 region has 15 residues. Trimming cost V 7 bases and J 2 bases, with 14 bases left between them. Looked up from germline, CDR1 is MDHEN and CDR2 is SYDVKM.